This passage covers 28 T cell receptor beta chains from one sample sequenced in a study of cytomegalovirus exposure and HLA in healthy donors. A multiplex PCR was run with 60 Vbeta primers and 13 Jbeta primers. The assay was immunoSEQ multiplex PCR, and TCRdb's table has in-frame clones only and misses some. The sample has 80,000 to 95,000 clones, nearly 80% seen once. The sequenced sample was PBMCs. Source of these receptors: a female donor in good health and CMV-seronegative.

The chain employs TRBV29-1 and TRBJ1-2, with 8 bases aligning to TRBD1. The CDR3 extends over 13 amino acids. The junction had 12 bases not matched to a gene; V was cut back by 7 bases and J by 8 bases. Germline V gene lookup returns CDR1 SQVTM and CDR2 ANQGSEA. DNA of the CDR3: TGCAGCGCTCGCGACAGGGGCGAAGGCGGCTACACCTTC. Its translation is CSARDRGEGGYTF.

The V call is TRBV5-1, the J call TRBJ1-1, with unresolved D. The germline CDR1 and CDR2 sequences are SGHRS and YFSETQ. Trimming removed 1 base from V and 4 bases from J, with 11 bases in between. There are 14 residues in the CDR3. CDR3 loop: CASSLSTRGTEAFF. CDR3 DNA: TGCGCCAGCAGCTTGAGTACCCGGGGCACTGAAGCTTTCTTT.

V and J are TRBV7-6 and TRBJ2-5; the match to TRBD1 covers 8 bases. CDR1 and CDR2 from the germline V gene are SGHVS and FNYEAQ. The junction had 14 bases not matched to a gene; V was cut back by 5 bases and J by 6 bases. The CDR3 is 16 amino acids. The CDR3 region has the DNA TGTGCCAGCAGCCTAACGAGGGCCGGACAGGGAAAGACCCAGTACTTC. Protein sequence: CASSLTRAGQGKTQYF.

The chain joins TRBV10-1 to TRBJ2-7; a weak D match, TRBD1 (6 bases). V dropped 1 base and J dropped 2 bases, with 15 bases sitting between them. This CDR3 contains 16 residues. Per germline, CDR1 WNHNN and CDR2 SYGVQD (reference sequence). The CDR3 protein is CASSEWPGTTAYEQYF. The CDR3 coding sequence is TGCGCCAGCAGTGAGTGGCCCGGGACAACCGCCTACGAGCAGTACTTC.

This rearrangement joins TRBV28 to TRBJ2-5, with 7 bases fitting TRBD2. J gave up 1 base and V 3 bases, and 8 bases lay outside the gene matches. The CDR3 is 16 amino acids. Germline V gene data show CDR1 as MDHEN and CDR2 as SYDVKM. The CDR3 region is CASSFFDLAAQETQYF. CDR3 DNA sequence: TGTGCCAGCAGTTTCTTCGACCTAGCGGCCCAAGAGACCCAGTACTTC.

The genes are TRBV19 and TRBJ2-3, with D hard to call. Trimming removed 1 base from V and 4 bases from J, with 9 bases in between. This CDR3 spans 14 amino acids. The germline CDR1 and CDR2 sequences are LNHDA and SQIVND (reference sequence). The DNA of the CDR3 is TGTGCCAGTAGTATAGTCTTGACTTCAGATACGCAGTATTTT. Protein sequence: CASSIVLTSDTQYF. Drawing the rest from reference TRBV19 and TRBJ2-3, the complete variable domain is DGGITQSPKYLFRKEGQNVTLSCEQNLNHDAMYWYRQDPGQGLRLIYYSQIVNDFQKGDIAEGYSVSREKKESFPLTVTSAQKNPTAFYLCASSIVLTSDTQYFGPGTRLTVL.

The chain has TRBV29-1 and TRBJ2-1; 7 positions match TRBD2. This CDR3 is 14 amino acids long. Germline values: CDR1 SQVTM, CDR2 ANQGSEA. V was pared by 3 bases and J by 5 bases, with 7 bases of the junction left unmatched. CDR3 DNA sequence: TGCAGCGTTGACAGGGATCGGGAGGACAATGAGCAGTTCTTC. Encoded protein: CSVDRDREDNEQFF.

The rearrangement links TRBV19 to TRBJ2-7; 7 positions agree with TRBD1. Germline V gene sequence: CDR1 LNHDA, CDR2 SQIVND (reference sequence). Trimming cost V 5 bases and J 6 bases; bases outside gene matches: 10. CDR3 length: 14 amino acids. In nucleotides, the CDR3 is TGTGCCAGTAGTCTTCGACAGGGTAGGGTCGAGCAGTACTTC. Amino acid sequence: CASSLRQGRVEQYF.

The chain is built from TRBV5-4 and TRBJ2-3; D might be TRBD2 (7 bases). With 3 bases removed from V and 5 bases from J, the gap between germline ends came to 22 bases. From germline, CDR1 is SGHNT and CDR2 YYREEE (reference sequence). This CDR3 has 17 residues. This chain's CDR3 is CASSSPRGGIKGDTQYF. The CDR3 DNA is TGTGCCAGCAGCTCCCCAAGGGGGGGGATCAAGGGAGATACGCAGTATTTT.

V is TRBV11-2 and J is TRBJ1-2; TRBD1 might be the D (5 bases). The CDR3 totals 13 residues. V was trimmed by 7 bases and J by 7 bases, leaving 16 bases between them. Per the germline V gene, CDR1 is SGHAT and CDR2 is FQNNGV. CDR3 sequence reads: CASTYTGVSGYTF. CDR3 nucleotides: TGTGCCAGCACCTACACAGGAGTATCTGGCTACACCTTC.

This clone was seen a few times. The J gene is TRBJ2-3, the V gene TRBV4-2; 10 positions match TRBD2. This CDR3 contains 16 residues. Germline V gene data show CDR1 as LGHNA and CDR2 as YNFKEQ. J was trimmed by 4 bases and V by 0 bases; bases with no gene match: 4. The CDR3 DNA reads as TGTGCCAGCAGCCAAGATCCTAGCGGGAGAGCAGATACGCAGTATTTT. This translates into CASSQDPSGRADTQYF.

The chain carries TRBV4-2 and TRBJ2-7, with no clear D. The CDR3 totals 15 residues. Germline values: CDR1 LGHNA, CDR2 YNFKEQ. The V end was cut by 0 bases, the J end by 3 bases, with 12 bases between. DNA for the CDR3: TGTGCCAGCAGCCAAGATTCGCATCCCAGCTACGAGCAGTACTTC. This codes for CASSQDSHPSYEQYF.

The chain uses TRBV5-1 and TRBJ2-7; 7 bases line up with TRBD1. The CDR3 extends over 13 amino acids. Germline values: CDR1 SGHRS, CDR2 YFSETQ. J was trimmed by 2 bases and V by 4 bases; bases with no gene match: 3. The CDR3 DNA follows: TGCGCCAGCAGCCTCGACAGGGCCTACGAGCAGTACTTC. This encodes CASSLDRAYEQYF.

This chain connects TRBV25-1 to TRBJ2-2; the D gene is possibly TRBD1 (5 bases). Trimming pared 4 bases from V and 7 bases from J, leaving 7 bases between. This CDR3 has 12 amino acids. Looked up from germline, CDR1 is MGHDK and CDR2 is SYGVNS. DNA for the CDR3: TGTGCCAGCAGTGCAGACAGCGGGGAGCTGTTTTTT. Translated: CASSADSGELFF. Supplemented by reference TRBV25-1 and TRBJ2-2, the full variable domain reads EADIYQTPRYLVIGTGKKITLECSQTMGHDKMYWYQQDPGMELHLIHYSYGVNSTEKGDLSSESTVSRIRTEHFPLTLESARPSHTSQYLCASSADSGELFFGEGSRLTVL.

The genes are TRBV4-2 and TRBJ2-6; 12 nucleotides line up with TRBD2. In germline, CDR1 is LGHNA, CDR2 YNFKEQ. The length of the CDR3 is 20 residues. V lost 0 bases, J lost 3 bases, and 9 bases stayed unmatched. The DNA for the CDR3 is TGTGCCAGCAGCCAAGACTCCAAGACTAGCGGGAGCCATGGGGCCAACGTCCTGACTTTC. Protein product: CASSQDSKTSGSHGANVLTF.

In this sample, this clone turned up once. The CDR3 here is CASSPGQGGTEAFF. CDR3 nucleotides: TGCGCCAGCAGCCCCGGACAGGGGGGGACTGAAGCTTTCTTT. This chain uses TRBV5-1 with TRBJ1-1; TRBD1 matches 10 bases. The CDR3 spans 14 residues. Germline trimming cut 4 bases from V and 5 bases from J; bases unmatched to any gene: 5. Germline loops: CDR1 SGHRS, CDR2 YFSETQ.

This chain uses TRBV25-1 with TRBJ1-1; D is perhaps TRBD1 (5 bases). CDR1 is MGHDK and CDR2 is SYGVNS in the germline V gene. This CDR3 is 13 amino acids long. The ends were cut back, 6 bases at V and 10 bases at J, with 18 bases in the middle. The CDR3 nucleotides read TGTGCCAGCAGGGACACATTAGGGCAGGGAGCTTTCTTT. It translates to CASRDTLGQGAFF.

Points on this clone: A much more abundant neighbour one base away suggests this may be a read error. This chain uses TRBV19 with TRBJ2-1; TRBD2 matches 12 bases. This CDR3 has 15 amino acids. Germline V lookup: CDR1 LNHDA, CDR2 SQIVND (reference sequence). V gave up 4 bases and J gave up 3 bases; unmatched junction bases: 1. CDR3 loop: CASSTTSGSYNEQFF. The CDR3, as DNA: TGTGCCAGTAGTACGACTAGCGGGAGCTACAATGAGCAGTTCTTC.

The CDR3 loop is CASSERGLAKNIQYF. CDR3 DNA: TGTGCCAGCAGTGAACGGGGTTTAGCCAAAAACATTCAGTACTTC. The genes are TRBV2 and TRBJ2-4; tentatively, D is TRBD2 (5 bases). This CDR3 comprises 15 residues. The V and J ends lost 2 bases and 0 bases respectively, with 8 bases between them. Germline V CDR1 and CDR2: SNHLY, FYNNEI.

The chain has TRBV27 and TRBJ1-1, with a possible D match to TRBD1 (6 bases). The CDR3 totals 14 residues. Trimming stripped 3 bases from V and 5 bases from J, with 13 bases between. Germline assignment: CDR1 MNHEY and CDR2 SMNVEV (reference sequence). Here the CDR3 reads CASSFNTRGTEAFF. The CDR3 DNA follows: TGTGCCAGCAGTTTTAATACAAGGGGGACTGAAGCTTTCTTT.

Only a few counts were recorded for this clone. The gene calls are TRBV28 and TRBJ2-5, with D maybe TRBD1 (5 bases). Germline CDR1 reads MDHEN; CDR2 reads SYDVKM. The CDR3 loop spans 14 amino acids. The ends were cut back, 5 bases at V and 2 bases at J, with 12 bases in the middle. CDR3 coding DNA: TGTGCCAGCAGTCCCCGACAGATACAAGAGACCCAGTACTTC. Protein product: CASSPRQIQETQYF.

This clone turned up a few times. The J gene is TRBJ1-6, the V gene TRBV7-2, with D tentatively TRBD1 (6 bases). The length of the CDR3 is 15 residues. V was shortened by 6 bases and J by 12 bases, with 21 bases between the two germline ends. Germline V gives CDR1 SGHTA, CDR2 FQGNSA. The CDR3 DNA is TGTGCCAGCAGTCCAGTACCCACGGGAGGGGGACCCCTCCACTTT. Residues: CASSPVPTGGGPLHF. The variable domain in full, with the rest retrieved from reference TRBV7-2 and TRBJ1-6, is GAGVSQSPSNKVTEKGKDVELRCDPISGHTALYWYRQSLGQGLEFLIYFQGNSAPDKSGLPSDRFSAERTGGSVSTLTIQRTQQEDSAVYLCASSPVPTGGGPLHFGNGTRLTVT.

This clone was seen just once. This sequence joins TRBV5-1 and TRBJ2-7; 8 positions match TRBD1. V shed 0 bases and J 4 bases; nucleotides not matched to a gene: 15. CDR3 length: 18 amino acids. Germline V gene lookup returns CDR1 SGHRS and CDR2 YFSETQ. CDR3 region: CASSLGLPRGPLGYEQYF. The CDR3 nucleotides read TGCGCCAGCAGCTTGGGGCTGCCCAGGGGGCCTTTGGGTTACGAGCAGTACTTC. The full variable domain, rest sourced from reference TRBV5-1 and TRBJ2-7, is KAGVTQTPRYLIKTRGQQVTLSCSPISGHRSVSWYQQTPGQGLQFLFEYFSETQRNKGNFPGRFSGRQFSNSRSEMNVSTLELGDSALYLCASSLGLPRGPLGYEQYFGPGTRLTVT.

The rearrangement joins TRBV5-4 to TRBJ2-6, with 8 bases lining up with TRBD2. The V and J ends lost 8 bases and 2 bases, in that order; junction bases with no gene match: 9. This CDR3 comprises 16 residues. Germline values: CDR1 SGHNT, CDR2 YYREEE (reference sequence). CDR3 nucleotides: TGTGCCAGTCTCCGGCGGGGGGCGGCTGGGGCCAACGTCCTGACTTTC. It translates to CASLRRGAAGANVLTF.

The chain carries TRBV2 and TRBJ1-1; 7 bases line up with TRBD1. The CDR3 consists of 14 residues. The V gene's germline CDR1 is SNHLY and CDR2 FYNNEI. V lost 8 bases, J lost 1 base, and 7 bases stayed unmatched. The CDR3 sequence: CASGPRTGNTEAFF. For the CDR3, the DNA is TGTGCCAGCGGACCCCGGACAGGGAACACTGAAGCTTTCTTT.

This rearrangement joins TRBV28 to TRBJ1-3; TRBD1 is a possible D gene (5 bases). V lost 5 bases to trimming and J lost 1 base, with 9 bases between them. CDR1 is MDHEN and CDR2 is SYDVKM in the germline V gene. The CDR3 sequence is 14 residues long. CDR3 sequence reads: CASSPGGSGNTIYF. CDR3 in DNA: TGTGCCAGCAGTCCGGGGGGATCTGGAAACACCATATATTTT.

The chain has TRBV19 and TRBJ1-2, with no clear D. This CDR3 is built from 16 residues. The germline V gene has CDR1 LNHDA and CDR2 SQIVND (reference sequence). Between the trimmed V and J ends, which lost 5 bases and 0 bases, there was a span of 16 bases. The CDR3 loop is CASSPLSGSANYGYTF. The DNA of the CDR3 is TGTGCCAGTAGTCCGCTTTCGGGGTCGGCTAACTATGGCTACACCTTC.

CDR3 in DNA: TGTGCCAGCAGCGAAACAGTGAACACTGAAGCTTTCTTT. Protein product: CASSETVNTEAFF. This sequence joins TRBV6-5 and TRBJ1-1, with D hard to call. This CDR3 has 13 residues. Germline V gene data show CDR1 as MNHEY and CDR2 as SVGAGI. V lost 6 bases and J 0 bases, leaving 8 bases between the germline ends.